These T cell receptor beta chains were read from a single sample in a study of T cell repertoires in cytomegalovirus infection. TCRdb used MiXCR to reprocess the reads, holding one entry per CDR3 protein. The top ten hold around 4.5% of the sample, which has about 320,000 distinct CDR3 sequences, approximately 9.5% seen once. The sample taken for sequencing was PBMCs. The receptors here all came from a human donor in good health (CMV status not recorded). Some clones in this sample may be carry-over from other donors' samples. Each CDR3 is given with its conserved first and last residue. A D gene is named only where the DNA matches it firmly. Some rows have no size entry. The others give once, few or many, or a class for an expanded clone.

clone_size,v_call,d_call,j_call,cdr3_nt,cdr3_aa
many,TRBV7-2,NA,TRBJ2-7,TGTGCCAGCAGGCCCTCCCCACTAGTCTCCTACGAGCAGTACTTC,CASRPSPLVSYEQYF
NA,TRBV12-3/TRBV12-4,NA,TRBJ2-2,TGTGCCAGCAGTTTGAAGGGGAGCACCGGGGAGCTGTTTTTT,CASSLKGSTGELFF
many,TRBV7-8,NA,TRBJ1-1,TGTGCCAGCAGCTTAGGGCGAGGAGCTTTCTTT,CASSLGRGAFF
few,TRBV18,TRBD1,TRBJ2-6,TGTGCCAGCTCACCCGACAGGGTTGGGGCCAACGTCCTGACTTTC,CASSPDRVGANVLTF
NA,TRBV11-2,NA,TRBJ2-1,TGTGCCAGCAGCTCAGATCGTAGGGACTCAGGTGAGCAGTTCTTC,CASSSDRRDSGEQFF
NA,TRBV25-1,NA,TRBJ1-1,TGTGCCAGCAGTCATAGGAGCCCGCCGAACACTGAAGCTTTCTTT,CASSHRSPPNTEAFF
NA,TRBV30,NA,TRBJ2-7,TGTGCCTGGAGTGAGGGGGGGCAGCAGTACTTC,CAWSEGGQQYF
many,TRBV7-2,TRBD1,TRBJ2-7,TGTGCCAGCAGCCCGGGACAGGGGCGAGACGAGCAGTACTTC,CASSPGQGRDEQYF
few,TRBV24-1,NA,TRBJ1-5,TGTGCCACCAGTGAGCCGGGAGGGCCCCAGCATTTT,CATSEPGGPQHF
many,TRBV7-2,NA,TRBJ2-2,TGTGCCAGCAGCTTACCAGTTACCGGGGAGCTGTTTTTT,CASSLPVTGELFF
NA,TRBV20-1,TRBD1,TRBJ1-4,TGCAGTGCTACGTATGGGTTTCAGGGGGATAATGAAAAACTGTTTTTT,CSATYGFQGDNEKLFF
few,TRBV20-1,NA,TRBJ1-2,TGCAGTGCTAGAGTATCAGGGGTTAATGGCTACACCTTC,CSARVSGVNGYTF
few,TRBV6-5,NA,TRBJ2-7,TGTGCCAGCAGTTCCGGGGCTTCCTACGAGCAGTACTTC,CASSSGASYEQYF
many,TRBV7-2,TRBD2,TRBJ2-1,TGTGCCAGCAGCTTAGTCCCGGGACTAGGGCTACAGTTCTTC,CASSLVPGLGLQFF
many,TRBV27,NA,TRBJ1-2,TGTGCCAGCAGGGATGGGGCACCGGCTAACTATGGCTACACCTTC,CASRDGAPANYGYTF
few,TRBV15,NA,TRBJ1-2,TGTGCCACCAGCAGAGAGGCAGGTACTAACTATGGCTACACCTTC,CATSREAGTNYGYTF
many,TRBV7-2,TRBD2,TRBJ2-1,TGTGCCAGCAGCTTAGCTATCGGCGGGGGGAGGAGGGAGCAGTTCTTC,CASSLAIGGGRREQFF
many,TRBV12-3/TRBV12-4,NA,TRBJ1-4,TGTGCCAGCAGTTTCCTTCAACCGGGACTGCCAAATGAAAAACTGTTTTTT,CASSFLQPGLPNEKLFF
many,TRBV6-2/TRBV6-3,NA,TRBJ2-2,TGTGCCAGCAGTTTCCCGACTAACACCGGGGAGCTGTTTTTT,CASSFPTNTGELFF